The T cell receptor (beta chain) under discussion was sequenced for a study of blood T cells in healthy people across ages. On this clonotype: Its antigen is not known.

A sample-barcoded 5' primer and a J-beta primer mix were used in a second PCR of roughly 7 to 11 cycles. Template switching added a 12-random-nucleotide identifier to every cDNA molecule. TCRdb reanalysed the 5' RACE reads using MiXCR and keeps one entry per CDR3 protein. The data show roughly 1.5 million distinct CDR3 sequences, 42% seen once. Notes on the study in general: Observed TCR beta diversity per million T cells went down as age went up. This fall followed a roughly linear course with age.

Sequenced input: blood. This clonotype was sampled from a woman aged 18 to 35 in good health.

CDR3 amino acids: CASSLGLREGGHGSSYNEQYF. In DNA form, the CDR3 reads TGTGCCAGCAGCTTAGGACTCCGGGAAGGGGGACACGGAAGCTCCTACAATGAGCAGTACTTC. The V gene is TRBV11-1, the J gene TRBJ2-1; possible D gene TRBD1, 6 bases. With the DNA end fitting TRBJ2-7 better, the J assignment may be wrong. Germline assignment: CDR1 SGHAT and CDR2 FQDESV (reference sequence). CDR3 length: 21 residues.